Presented here are 29 T cell receptor beta chains from one specimen sequenced in a study of T cell responses to AZD1222 COVID-19 vaccine. Some clones are missing from TCRdb's copy, which holds only in-frame ones; the method was immunoSEQ multiplex PCR. The sample yields nearly 110,000 clones, about 90% seen once. Sequencing used peripheral blood, obtained on day 0 of AZD1222 vaccination. All receptors derive from an adult in good health.

This chain links TRBV6-5 with TRBJ1-1, with no clear D. Germline V gene lookup returns CDR1 MNHEY and CDR2 SVGAGI. The V and J ends lost 7 bases and 1 base respectively, with 16 bases between them. CDR3 length equals 15 residues. The CDR3 loop is CASIWILGSNTEAFF. The CDR3 nucleotides read TGTGCCAGCATTTGGATTTTAGGATCGAACACTGAAGCTTTCTTT.

The chain is built from TRBV30 and TRBJ2-1, with D uncertain. The CDR3 sequence is 12 residues long. Per germline, CDR1 GTSNPN and CDR2 SVGIG (reference sequence). V lost 6 bases and J lost 2, with 8 bases in between. CDR3 coding DNA: TGTGCCTGTGGGCGTACCTACAATGAGCAGTTCTTC. This gives the protein CACGRTYNEQFF.

The chain recombines TRBV5-1 with TRBJ1-1, with D tentatively TRBD1 (6 bases). The CDR3 extends over 14 amino acids. Germline V gene data show CDR1 as SGHRS and CDR2 as YFSETQ. V lost 4 bases, J lost 4 bases, and 14 bases lay in between. The CDR3 loop reads CASSEGGAGTEAFF. CDR3 DNA: TGCGCCAGCAGCGAAGGGGGGGCAGGCACTGAAGCTTTCTTT.

The chain joins TRBV3-1 (or the pseudogene TRBV3-2) to TRBJ1-5; D unclear. The CDR3 length is 14 residues. V gave up 4 bases and J gave up 0 bases, with 7 bases separating them. CDR1 and CDR2 (germline): LGHDT, YNNKEL (reference sequence). The CDR3 here is CASSPTSSNQPQHF. The CDR3 DNA reads TGTGCCAGCAGCCCAACCTCTAGCAATCAGCCCCAGCATTTT.

V gene TRBV11-1 combines with J gene TRBJ1-1, with 7 bases identical to TRBD1. Germline CDR1 and CDR2: SGHAT and FQDESV (reference sequence). The CDR3 runs to 13 residues. V dropped 5 bases and J dropped 3; count of bases not matched to a gene: 3. CDR3 sequence reads: CASSPRGDTEAFF. CDR3 nucleotides: TGTGCCAGCAGCCCCAGGGGGGACACTGAAGCTTTCTTT.

About this clone: Relative to the germline gene, one junction end is altered; a read error may explain this. The rearrangement uses TRBV4-1 and TRBJ2-7; no definite D call. The CDR3 runs to 11 residues. In germline, CDR1 is MGHRA, CDR2 YSYEKL. The CDR3 here is CASSQGLGTPF. The DNA of the CDR3 is TGCGCCAGCAGCCAAGGACTCGGAACCCCCTTC.

The chain joins TRBV11-2 to TRBJ1-1, with D possibly TRBD1 on 5 matching bases. V was cut by 1 base and J by 1 base, with 10 bases left in between. There are 15 residues in the CDR3. Per the germline V gene, CDR1 is SGHAT and CDR2 is FQNNGV. The DNA for the CDR3 is TGTGCCAGCAGCTTAGGCCGGGGGACGAACACTGAAGCTTTCTTT. Translating gives CASSLGRGTNTEAFF.

As regards this clone: Other DNA sequences of this sample code for an identical CDR3. The rearrangement links TRBV18 to TRBJ2-7; 8 bases line up with TRBD1. V shed 0 bases, J shed 2 bases, and the junction held 0 bases outside the gene matches. Per germline, CDR1 KGHSH and CDR2 LQKENI. The CDR3 totals 14 residues. CDR3 in DNA: TGTGCCAGCTCACCACCGGGACAGGCCTACGAGCAGTACTTC. This translates into CASSPPGQAYEQYF.

The rearrangement links TRBV2 to TRBJ2-7; 8 bases line up with TRBD2. The CDR3 covers 15 residues. Trimming removed 7 bases from V and 3 bases from J; junction bases left unmatched: 11. The V gene's germline CDR1 is SNHLY and CDR2 FYNNEI. The CDR3 region is CASKERSGGVYEQYF. The CDR3 nucleotides are TGTGCCAGCAAAGAAAGGAGCGGGGGCGTCTACGAGCAGTACTTC.

V and J are TRBV4-2 and TRBJ1-1, with a tentative D call TRBD1 (5 bases). The CDR3 contains 18 residues. Trimming removed 0 bases from V and 2 bases from J, with 19 bases in between. Per the germline V gene, CDR1 is LGHNA and CDR2 is YNFKEQ. The CDR3 DNA reads as TGTGCCAGCAGCCAAGATTTGCGGGGGAGGGTGGGTAACACTGAAGCTTTCTTT. Protein: CASSQDLRGRVGNTEAFF.

The J gene is TRBJ2-1, the V gene TRBV9; the match to TRBD2 covers 7 bases. This CDR3 has 16 amino acids. CDR1 SGDLS and CDR2 YYNGEE come from the germline V gene. V lost 4 bases to trimming and J lost 9 bases; unmatched junction nucleotides: 16. Written as DNA, the CDR3 is TGTGCCAGCAGCCTAAATAGGTGGGAGGGCCATAGTGAGCAGTTCTTC. It codes for CASSLNRWEGHSEQFF.

The rearrangement joins TRBV13 to TRBJ2-3; 8 bases fit TRBD2. Germline CDR1 PRHDT, CDR2 FYEKMQ (reference sequence). V lost 0 bases to trimming and J lost 7 bases; unmatched junction nucleotides: 9. The CDR3 length is 16 residues. The DNA of the CDR3 is TGTGCCAGCAGCTTAGGCGGGAGGGGGGGCAAAAATACGCAGTATTTT. Its protein product is CASSLGGRGGKNTQYF.

The chain couples TRBV5-1 to TRBJ1-3; D possibly corresponds to TRBD1 (6 bases). From germline, CDR1 is SGHRS and CDR2 YFSETQ. The V gene lost 5 bases and the J gene lost 0 bases, with 9 bases spanning the gap. CDR3 size: 14 residues. The CDR3 coding sequence is TGCGCCAGCAGTACAGGGTCCTCTGGAAACACCATATATTTT. This encodes CASSTGSSGNTIYF.

The rearrangement links TRBV7-9 to TRBJ2-2; 8 bases agree with TRBD2. Trimming cost V 5 bases and J 6 bases; bases outside gene matches: 8. The germline gives CDR1 SEHNR, CDR2 FQNEAQ (reference sequence). CDR3 size: 15 residues. The DNA of the CDR3 is TGTGCCAGCAGCCCCCCGGGGGGGCGGTCCGGGGAGCTGTTTTTT. It specifies CASSPPGGRSGELFF.

The CDR3, as DNA: TGTGCCAGCAGTTTACGCTGGGACAGGGGTGACTACGAGCAGTACTTC. Protein: CASSLRWDRGDYEQYF. This chain links TRBV27 with TRBJ2-7, with 10 bases fitting TRBD1. Germline values: CDR1 MNHEY, CDR2 SMNVEV (reference sequence). V gave up 2 bases and J gave up 3 bases; unmatched junction bases: 7. The CDR3 spans 16 residues.

This sequence joins TRBV6-6 and TRBJ1-1; D gene ambiguous. This CDR3 has 13 amino acids. Per the germline V gene, CDR1 is MNHNY and CDR2 is SVGAGI (reference sequence). V was pared by 2 bases and J by 2 bases, with 6 bases between. For the CDR3, the DNA is TGTGCCAGCAGTTACAGATCCAACACTGAAGCTTTCTTT. As protein: CASSYRSNTEAFF.

The rearrangement joins TRBV13 to TRBJ2-1; D tentatively fits TRBD1 or TRBD2 (6 bases each). V lost 5 bases to trimming and J lost 3 bases, with 20 bases between them. The CDR3 extends over 17 amino acids. The V gene's germline CDR1 is PRHDT and CDR2 FYEKMQ (reference sequence). The CDR3 region has the DNA TGTGCCAGCAGCCGCCCACGAGGGGGAGGCCTCTACAATGAGCAGTTCTTC. Amino acids: CASSRPRGGGLYNEQFF.

This clone was recorded once. Here the CDR3 reads CASNGELQPQHF. CDR3 DNA sequence: TGTGCCAGCAATGGGGAACTTCAGCCCCAGCATTTT. The chain has TRBV2 and TRBJ1-5; D is uncertain. The CDR3 is made up of 12 amino acids. Trimming removed 7 bases from V and 6 bases from J, with 10 bases in between. Germline CDR1 SNHLY, CDR2 FYNNEI.

The rearrangement links TRBV4-1 to TRBJ2-2; TRBD2 agrees at 11 bases. CDR1 is MGHRA and CDR2 is YSYEKL in the germline V gene. The CDR3 is 16 amino acids. V lost 3 bases and J lost 3; bases outside the gene matches: 3. The CDR3 is CASSQRLAGYTGELFF. The CDR3 DNA sequence: TGCGCCAGCAGCCAGCGACTAGCGGGGTACACCGGGGAGCTGTTTTTT.

The chain uses TRBV28 and TRBJ2-7; TRBD2 aligns across 12 bases. The germline CDR1 and CDR2 sequences are MDHEN and SYDVKM. This CDR3 has 17 amino acids. The V segment lost 3 bases and the J segment 3 bases; nucleotides outside the gene matches: 9. This chain's CDR3 is CASSFRLAGVGGYEQYF. CDR3 sequence (DNA): TGTGCCAGCAGTTTCCGACTAGCGGGAGTGGGGGGCTACGAGCAGTACTTC.

This chain connects TRBV6-5 to TRBJ1-2, with 7 bases fitting TRBD1. The CDR3 contains 12 residues. Trimming removed 5 bases from V and 6 bases from J; junction bases left unmatched: 3. Germline V gives CDR1 MNHEY, CDR2 SVGAGI. The CDR3 DNA sequence: TGTGCCAGCAGTCAAACAGGGGATGGCTACACCTTC. Protein product: CASSQTGDGYTF.

The chain recombines TRBV7-3 with TRBJ2-1; TRBD2 is a possible D gene (5 bases). Trimming stripped 5 bases from V and 7 bases from J, with 12 bases between. The CDR3 loop spans 13 amino acids. Germline CDR1 is SGHTA and CDR2 is FQGTGA. In DNA, the CDR3 is TGTGCCAGCAGCCCCGGAGGCGGGAATGAGCAGTTCTTC. Protein sequence: CASSPGGGNEQFF.

The CDR3 bases are TGCGCCAGCAGCTACCGGGGGGGCGGGGAGCTGTTTTTT. It codes for CASSYRGGGELFF. This chain joins TRBV4-1 and TRBJ2-2, with TRBD2 matching 8 bases. Per the germline V gene, CDR1 is MGHRA and CDR2 is YSYEKL. This CDR3 is 13 amino acids long. After removal of 5 bases from V and 7 bases from J, the junction contained 3 bases not matched to a gene.

The rearrangement joins TRBV11-2 to TRBJ2-1; D is perhaps TRBD1 (5 bases). CDR1 is SGHAT and CDR2 is FQNNGV in the germline V gene. V lost 1 base and J 10 bases, leaving 5 bases between the germline ends. CDR3 size: 11 residues. The CDR3 DNA is TGTGCCAGCAGCTTAGGGGGCGAGCAGTTCTTC. It yields the protein CASSLGGEQFF.

The J gene is TRBJ2-5, the V gene TRBV7-6; the D gene is possibly TRBD2 (5 bases). Germline V gives CDR1 SGHVS, CDR2 FNYEAQ. Trimming took off 6 bases at V and 1 base at J, with 15 bases between the two ends. The CDR3 is made up of 15 amino acids. The CDR3, as DNA: TGTGCCAGCAGGGAAGAGATAGCGAGCCAAGAGACCCAGTACTTC. It is translated as CASREEIASQETQYF.

The chain combines TRBV15 with TRBJ1-3; weak D call: TRBD1 (5 bases). The CDR3 is 13 residues long. Germline loops: CDR1 LNHNV, CDR2 YYDKDF (reference sequence). The germline V and J ends were trimmed by 4 bases and 2 bases, with 6 bases remaining between them. CDR3: CATSTGAGNTIYF. In DNA, the CDR3 is TGTGCCACCAGCACGGGGGCTGGAAACACCATATATTTT.

This sequence joins TRBV24-1 and TRBJ2-7; D ambiguous. Germline-derived CDR1 and CDR2 are KGHDR and SFDVKD. This CDR3 comprises 13 residues. The ends were cut back, 5 bases at V and 3 bases at J, with 10 bases in the middle. CDR3 amino acids: CATSARAIYEQYF. The CDR3 bases are TGTGCCACCAGTGCTCGGGCCATCTACGAGCAGTACTTC.

The chain is built from TRBV5-1 and TRBJ2-2, with a weak D call TRBD2 (6 bases). V lost 4 bases and J lost 5, with 12 bases in between. Germline values: CDR1 SGHRS, CDR2 YFSETQ. The CDR3 runs 14 residues. This chain's CDR3 is CASSPGTETGELFF. The CDR3 DNA reads as TGCGCCAGCAGCCCTGGGACTGAGACCGGGGAGCTGTTTTTT.

V gene TRBV19 combines with J gene TRBJ1-3, with TRBD1 matching over 7 bases. V was pared by 4 bases and J by 4 bases, with 4 bases of the junction left unmatched. The CDR3 has 14 amino acids. CDR1 and CDR2 (germline): LNHDA, SQIVND (reference sequence). CDR3 DNA: TGTGCCAGTAGTACCACAGGGGACGGAAACACCATATATTTT. The encoded protein is CASSTTGDGNTIYF.